This TCR beta chain originates from a study of vaccination effects on CD4 cells after COVID-19. Overall study: Following the second dose by a median of 72 days, the post-vaccine samples were obtained.

CDR1 and CDR2 (germline): LGHNA, YSLEER. Trimming cost V 6 bases and J 0 bases, with 14 bases left between them. This CDR3 region has 15 residues. Clones were read by immunoSEQ multiplex PCR, and TCRdb kept only the in-frame ones, dropping some. The top ten hold about 24% of the sample, which has roughly 23,000 clones, roughly 80% seen once. A note on this clone: Antigen: not known.

With the ViraFEST assay, the study expanded antigen-specific CD4+ T cells using viral peptide pools, then sequenced them. It was after roughly ten days of culture that CD4+ T cells were isolated. Each participant was given two doses of one vaccine (BNT162b2 or mRNA-1273). About 2.2 million PBMC per well were cultured with 10 IU/ml IL-2 and approximately 9.1 ug/ml peptides. The chain uses TRBV4-3 and TRBJ1-1; D is unclear. This clonotype was obtained from a human donor who received a COVID-19 vaccine. Sequenced here: CD4+ T cells from PBMCs cultured with HCoV-NL63 spike peptides, sampled after COVID-19 vaccination. The CDR3 protein is CASSQTGPLNTEAFF. The CDR3, as DNA: TGCGCCAGCAGTCAAACCGGGCCCCTGAACACTGAAGCTTTCTTT.